This TCR beta chain was sequenced in a study of chemoradiotherapy in HPV16-positive cancers. Looking at the study overall: Candidate HPV-specific T-cell clones and common TCR motifs came from functional assays in two HPV16-positive patients. Findings and limits, study-wide: Candidate HPV-specific clones and E7-related TCR motifs grew in tumor during treatment. For HPV16-positive patients, expanding HPV-responsive T cells associated with longer recurrence-free survival.

To note about this clone: What it recognizes is unknown.

Clones were sequenced by immunoSEQ multiplex PCR, and TCRdb holds only the in-frame ones, with some missing. The sample lists more than 7,500 clones, 85% to 90% occurring once. V lost 8 bases to trimming and J lost 4 bases, with 17 bases between them. From germline, CDR1 is SNHLY and CDR2 FYNNEI. CDR3 length: 15 amino acids. This sample comprised blood, obtained from a patient who underwent chemoradiotherapy. The V call is TRBV2, the J call TRBJ2-2; D possibly corresponds to TRBD2 (5 bases). The clonotype was recovered from a human donor with HPV-associated anogenital cancer. The CDR3 DNA follows: TGTGCCAGCGGACTCCACCGGGGTTTCACCGGGGAGCTGTTTTTT. Amino acid sequence: CASGLHRGFTGELFF.